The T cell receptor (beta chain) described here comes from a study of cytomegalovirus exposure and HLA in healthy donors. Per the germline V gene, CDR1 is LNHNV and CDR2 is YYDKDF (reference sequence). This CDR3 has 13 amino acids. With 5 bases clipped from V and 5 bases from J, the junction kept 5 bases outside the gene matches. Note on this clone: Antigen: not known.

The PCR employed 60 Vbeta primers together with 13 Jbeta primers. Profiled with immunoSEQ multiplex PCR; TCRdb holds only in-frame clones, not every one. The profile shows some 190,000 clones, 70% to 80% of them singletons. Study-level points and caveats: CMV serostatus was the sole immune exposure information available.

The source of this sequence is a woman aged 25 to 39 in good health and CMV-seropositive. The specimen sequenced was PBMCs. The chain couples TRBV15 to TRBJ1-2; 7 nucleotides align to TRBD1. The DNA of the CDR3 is TGTGCCACCAGCCGGACAGGTCTATATGGCTACACCTTC. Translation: CATSRTGLYGYTF. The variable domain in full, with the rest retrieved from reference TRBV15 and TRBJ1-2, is DAMVIQNPRYQVTQFGKPVTLSCSQTLNHNVMYWYQQKSSQAPKLLFHYYDKDFNNEADTPDNFQSRRPNTSFCFLDIRSPGLGDTAMYLCATSRTGLYGYTFGSGTRLTVV.